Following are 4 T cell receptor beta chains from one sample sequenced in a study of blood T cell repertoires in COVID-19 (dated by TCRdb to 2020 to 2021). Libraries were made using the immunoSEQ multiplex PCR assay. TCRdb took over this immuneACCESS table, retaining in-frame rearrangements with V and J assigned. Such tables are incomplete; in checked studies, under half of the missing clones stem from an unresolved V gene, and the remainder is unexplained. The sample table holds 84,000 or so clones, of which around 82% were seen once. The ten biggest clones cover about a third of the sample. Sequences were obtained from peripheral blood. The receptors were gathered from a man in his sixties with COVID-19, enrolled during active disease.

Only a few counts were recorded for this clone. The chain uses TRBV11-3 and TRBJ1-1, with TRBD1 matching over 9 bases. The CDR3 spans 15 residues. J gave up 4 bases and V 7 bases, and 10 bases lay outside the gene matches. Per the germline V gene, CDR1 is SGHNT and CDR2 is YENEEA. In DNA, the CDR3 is TGTGCCAGCACCCCGGGACAGGGAAAGGGCACTGAAGCTTTCTTT. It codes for CASTPGQGKGTEAFF. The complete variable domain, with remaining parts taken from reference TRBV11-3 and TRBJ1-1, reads EAGVVQSPRYKIIEKKQPVAFWCNPISGHNTLYWYLQNLGQGPELLIRYENEEAVDDSQLPKDRFSAERLKGVDSTLKIQPAELGDSAVYLCASTPGQGKGTEAFFGQGTRLTVV.

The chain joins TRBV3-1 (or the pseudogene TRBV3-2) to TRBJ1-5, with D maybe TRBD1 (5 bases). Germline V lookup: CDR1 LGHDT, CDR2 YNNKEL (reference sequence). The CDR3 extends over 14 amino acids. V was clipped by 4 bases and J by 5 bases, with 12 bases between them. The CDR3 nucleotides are TGTGCCAGCAGCCGGACATATGGGGATCAGCCCCAGCATTTT. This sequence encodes CASSRTYGDQPQHF.

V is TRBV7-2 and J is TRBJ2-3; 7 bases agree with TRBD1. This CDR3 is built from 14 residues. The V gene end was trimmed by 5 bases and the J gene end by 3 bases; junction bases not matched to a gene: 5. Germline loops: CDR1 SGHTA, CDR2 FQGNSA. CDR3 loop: CASSPGTATDTQYF. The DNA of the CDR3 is TGTGCCAGCAGCCCAGGGACAGCAACAGATACGCAGTATTTT.

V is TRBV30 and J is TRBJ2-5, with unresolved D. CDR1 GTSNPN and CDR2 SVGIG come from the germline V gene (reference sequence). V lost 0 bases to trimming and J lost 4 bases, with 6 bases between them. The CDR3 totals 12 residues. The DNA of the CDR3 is TGTGCCTGGAGTGTACTTGCAGAGACCCAGTACTTC. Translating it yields CAWSVLAETQYF.